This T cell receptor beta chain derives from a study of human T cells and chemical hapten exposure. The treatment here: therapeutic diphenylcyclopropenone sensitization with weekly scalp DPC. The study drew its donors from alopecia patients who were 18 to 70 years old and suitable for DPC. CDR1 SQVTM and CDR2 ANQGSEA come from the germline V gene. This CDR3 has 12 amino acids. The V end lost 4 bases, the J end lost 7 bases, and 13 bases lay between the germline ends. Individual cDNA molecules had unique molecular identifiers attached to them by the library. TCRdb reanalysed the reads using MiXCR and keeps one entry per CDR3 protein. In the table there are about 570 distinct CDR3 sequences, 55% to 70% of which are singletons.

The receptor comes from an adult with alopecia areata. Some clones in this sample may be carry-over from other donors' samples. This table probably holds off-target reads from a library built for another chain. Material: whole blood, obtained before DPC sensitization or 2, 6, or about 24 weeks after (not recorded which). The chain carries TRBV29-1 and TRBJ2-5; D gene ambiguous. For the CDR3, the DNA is TGCAGCGTTGTATTCGGGTCCCGGACCCAGTACTTC. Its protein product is CSVVFGSRTQYF.